This TCR beta chain was captured by sequencing in a study of blood T cell repertoires in COVID-19. Study information: Whether acute or convalescent, the COVID-19 samples came from the United States, Italy and Spain. The cDNA or gDNA used as material had been derived from T cells, B-cell-depleted T cells, or PBMCs.

Original handling: Reference gene primer amplification gave nucleated cell count estimates. The protocol was immunoSEQ multiplex PCR, while the TCRdb copy is restricted to in-frame clones and leaves out a portion. Clone size and V and J calls were adopted from that table, with D and trimming inferred from the DNA. The table has approximately 120,000 clones, 80% to 90% seen once. Germline lookup yields CDR1 SGHDN and CDR2 FVKESK. CDR3 length: 14 amino acids. V gave up 4 bases and J gave up 7 bases; unmatched junction bases: 5. The sequencing input was peripheral blood. The chain combines TRBV14 with TRBJ2-3, with 10 bases aligning to TRBD2. The TCR comes from a human donor in a cohort sampled during active COVID-19. CDR3 loop: CASSPRLAGHTQYF. The CDR3 DNA reads as TGTGCCAGCAGCCCCCGACTAGCGGGCCATACGCAGTATTTT.